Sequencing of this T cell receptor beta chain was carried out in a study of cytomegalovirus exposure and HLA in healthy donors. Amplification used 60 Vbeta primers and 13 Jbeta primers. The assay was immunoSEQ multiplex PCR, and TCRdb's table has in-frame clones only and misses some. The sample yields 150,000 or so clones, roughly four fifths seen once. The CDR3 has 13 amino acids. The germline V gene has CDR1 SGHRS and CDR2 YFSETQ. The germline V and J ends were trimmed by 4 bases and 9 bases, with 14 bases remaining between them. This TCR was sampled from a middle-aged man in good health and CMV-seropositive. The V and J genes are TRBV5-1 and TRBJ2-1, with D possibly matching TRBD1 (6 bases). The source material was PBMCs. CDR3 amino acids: CASSELTGPEQFF. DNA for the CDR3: TGCGCCAGCAGCGAATTGACAGGACCTGAGCAGTTCTTC.